The entry below describes one TCR beta chain. The source of the sample is a study of shared T cell receptors in the human thymus. CDR1 is SQVTM, CDR2 ANQGSEA, per germline. V lost 3 bases to trimming and J lost 4 bases, with 15 bases between them. CDR3 length: 14 residues. Here immunoSEQ multiplex PCR was the method, and the copy in TCRdb shows in-frame clones only, minus some. The sample lists 720,000 or so clones; approximately 85% were seen once. A further study also used this sample, focusing on human thymus T cells. This second report adds: Thymus pieces cut out during corrective heart surgery were the tissue that was used. Related studies found that unrelated individuals share highly overlapping thymic repertoires.

The specimen was thymocytes. The TCR originated in a girl in the first two years of life with a congenital heart defect. The genes are TRBV29-1 and TRBJ1-2; possible D gene TRBD1, 5 bases. The CDR3 nucleotides read TGCAGCGTTGATGAAGACAGCCTTTTCTATGGCTACACCTTC. This codes for CSVDEDSLFYGYTF.